The source of this T cell receptor (beta chain) is a study of T cell responses to AZD1222 COVID-19 vaccine. The CDR3 extends over 16 amino acids. Germline lookup yields CDR1 SGDLS and CDR2 YYNGEE. V was pared by 4 bases and J by 3 bases, with 16 bases between. Sequencing used immunoSEQ multiplex PCR; TCRdb keeps in-frame clones, though not all of them. The sample includes 150,000 to 200,000 clones, more than 80% of them seen just once. V gene TRBV9 combines with J gene TRBJ2-2; weak D call: TRBD1 (5 bases). The clonotype was recovered from an adult who received the MenACWY meningococcal vaccine as a control. The sample in question was peripheral blood, obtained 28 days after the second dose of the MenACWY control vaccine. CDR3 sequence reads: CASSPPLPRDTGELFF. The DNA of the CDR3 is TGTGCCAGCAGCCCCCCACTGCCCAGGGACACCGGGGAGCTGTTTTTT. The full variable domain, its missing parts supplied by reference TRBV9 and TRBJ2-2, is DSGVTQTPKHLITATGQRVTLRCSPRSGDLSVYWYQQSLDQGLQFLIQYYNGEERAKGNILERFSAQQFPDLHSELNLSSLELGDSALYFCASSPPLPRDTGELFFGEGSRLTVL.